This T cell receptor (beta chain) was captured in a study of technical replicates of blood from a few donors. Some clones are missing from TCRdb's copy, which holds only in-frame ones; the method was immunoSEQ multiplex PCR. This table holds approximately 79,000 clones, 95% to 98% found once. This CDR3 is built from 13 residues. The clonotype was recovered from a human donor in good health. Specimen: T cells isolated from PBMCs. The chain is built from TRBV21-1 and TRBJ2-7; the table calls TRBD2, which could not be checked here. TRBV21-1 is designated a pseudogene. CDR3 protein: CASTDGSPPEQYF. The DNA for the CDR3 is TGTGCCAGCACTGACGGGAGCCCTCCCGAGCAGTACTTC.